This T cell receptor beta chain was captured by sequencing in a study of OX40 agonist ivuxolimab in advanced cancers. Germline assignment: CDR1 MNHEY and CDR2 SVGAGI. J lost 7 bases, V lost 5 bases, and 9 bases had no gene match. This CDR3 is built from 14 residues. This clone came up a few times. Sequenced by immunoSEQ multiplex PCR; TCRdb stores in-frame clones only, minus some. Of 55,000 to 65,000 clones in the sample, about 89% were seen once. The rearrangement uses TRBV6-5 and TRBJ2-7, with TRBD2 matching over 9 bases. This sample comprised CD4+ or CD8+ T cells sorted from blood, obtained in a trial of the OX40 agonist ivuxolimab. This clonotype was sampled from an adult with an advanced solid tumor such as melanoma, head and neck, liver or kidney cancer. The CDR3 loop is CASSADGTSPEQYF. The CDR3 region has the DNA TGTGCCAGCAGTGCCGACGGGACTAGCCCTGAGCAGTACTTC.